The 2 T cell receptor beta chains reported below all come from one sample, sequenced in a study of OX40 agonist ivuxolimab in advanced cancers. The repertoire was sequenced with immunoSEQ multiplex PCR; TCRdb's copy has only in-frame clones and lacks some. The sample lists 100,000 or so clones, around 94% occurring once. The sequences come from CD4+ or CD8+ T cells sorted from blood, collected in a trial of the OX40 agonist ivuxolimab. Receptors originate from an adult with an advanced solid tumor such as melanoma, head and neck, liver or kidney cancer.

CDR3 loop: CATSPRGGSRYTEAFF. In nucleotides, the CDR3 is TGTGCCACCAGCCCTCGAGGAGGGAGTCGGTACACTGAAGCTTTCTTT. The rearrangement joins TRBV15 to TRBJ1-1; D call uncertain. V was trimmed by 5 bases and J by 3 bases, leaving 19 bases between them. The CDR3 extends over 16 amino acids. Germline-derived CDR1 and CDR2 are LNHNV and YYDKDF (reference sequence).

The J gene is TRBJ1-1, the V gene TRBV19; D is unresolved. Per germline, CDR1 LNHDA and CDR2 SQIVND (reference sequence). This CDR3 is built from 14 residues. The V gene lost 5 bases and the J gene lost 4 bases, with 14 bases spanning the gap. This CDR3 reads CASSRRQATTEAFF. In nucleotides, the CDR3 is TGTGCCAGTAGTCGCAGGCAGGCGACCACTGAAGCTTTCTTT.